These T cell receptor beta chains were read from a single sample in a study of blood T cell repertoires in COVID-19. Produced via immunoSEQ multiplex PCR; TCRdb's table is partial and in-frame only. Of about 240,000 clones in the sample, about three quarters were seen once. Sequenced: peripheral blood. These receptors were collected from a woman over 75 with acute or convalescent COVID-19. Both conserved end residues are part of each CDR3. The D gene is left open where the match is weak. Size is stated for part of the rows, as once, few or many counts, or as a class when the clone is expanded.

cdr3_nt	cdr3_aa	v_call	j_call	clone_size	d_call
TGTGCCAGCAGTGAGACAGCGAACACTGAAGCTTTCTTT	CASSETANTEAFF	TRBV2	TRBJ1-1	once	.
TGTGCCAGTAGTGATCGGGACAGTGGCAATCAGCCCCAGCATTTT	CASSDRDSGNQPQHF	TRBV19	TRBJ1-5	.	TRBD1
TGTGCCAGTAGTATAGATTCAGGTCTGGCAGGGGTTAATCAGCCCCAGCATTTT	CASSIDSGLAGVNQPQHF	TRBV19	TRBJ1-5	.	.
TGCGCCAGCAGCCAAAAAAGACAGAACACTGAAGCTTTCTTT	CASSQKRQNTEAFF	TRBV4-1	TRBJ1-1	.	.
TGCGCCAGCAGTAAGGAGGGAACCTACGAGCAGTACTTC	CASSKEGTYEQYF	TRBV10-2	TRBJ2-7	.	.
TGTGCCAGCAGCCAGGCAACCTATGGCTACACCTTC	CASSQATYGYTF	TRBV14	TRBJ1-2	.	.
TGTGCCAGCAGTTACCTTGGACAGGGGGCGGGGGAGCAGTACTTC	CASSYLGQGAGEQYF	TRBV6-5	TRBJ2-7	.	TRBD1
TGTGCTAGTGGTTTGGGACCAGGGTGGAATGAAAAACTGTTTTTT	CASGLGPGWNEKLFF	TRBV12-5	TRBJ1-4	.	.
TGTGCCAGCAGCTTAAATAGCGGGAGAATTTACGAGCAGTACTTC	CASSLNSGRIYEQYF	TRBV7-9	TRBJ2-7	.	TRBD2
TGTGCCAGCAGCCCAGACGCCCTGAAAGCGACTACCACAGATACGCAGTATTTT	CASSPDALKATTTDTQYF	TRBV7-6	TRBJ2-3	.	.
TGCGCCAGCAGCTTGGGAGGGACAGGCTCCTACGAGCAGTACTTC	CASSLGGTGSYEQYF	TRBV5-1	TRBJ2-7	.	TRBD1
TGTGCCAGTAATACAGGGGGCGACTATGGCTACACCTTC	CASNTGGDYGYTF	TRBV19	TRBJ1-2	.	TRBD1
TGCAGCGTTGAAGAACGGACAGGGAGAGATACGCAGTATTTT	CSVEERTGRDTQYF	TRBV29-1	TRBJ2-3	once	TRBD1
TGTGCCAGCAGCTTCCTGGCTCGGAACACCGGGGAGCTGTTTTTT	CASSFLARNTGELFF	TRBV11-2	TRBJ2-2	.	.
TGTGCCATCACTTGGGACGCAGGGGACGAGCAGTACTTC	CAITWDAGDEQYF	TRBV10-3	TRBJ2-7	many	.
TGTGCCAGTAGTATAACGACCGGGGCCTACGAGCAGTACTTC	CASSITTGAYEQYF	TRBV19	TRBJ2-7	many	.